What follows are 27 T cell receptor beta chains derived from one specimen sequenced in a study of T-cell memory formation after mild COVID-19 (dated by TCRdb to about 2021). The receptor library was made with 5' RACE. Sequencing instrument: Illumina NovaSeq 6000. TCRdb trimmed public reads at Q25 via fastp, called clones via MiXCR and kept in-frame beta chains. Rows with one shared CDR3 protein collapse into an entry with the most common genes and DNA. The sample records hundreds of thousands of distinct CDR3 sequences, about 20% of which are singletons. The ten most abundant clones make up 20% to 25% of the sample. Sequenced input: PBMCs or a T cell subset sorted from them (not recorded which). The receptors originated from a man aged 18 to 29 who had mild COVID-19 (a few samples of this study predate the infection). The sample titles of this study are shuffled in the database, so cell type and time point are left out; the donor was told from shared clones.

In regard to this clonotype: One end of the junction does not line up with germline, which may come from a read error. The chain couples TRBV7-9 to TRBJ2-7, with a weak D call TRBD2 (5 bases). The CDR3 is 12 residues long. From germline, CDR1 is SEHNR and CDR2 FQNEAQ (reference sequence). The chain's CDR3 is CASSLASLDQYF. The CDR3, as DNA: TGTGCCAGCAGCCTAGCTTCACTCGACCAGTACTTC.

V gene TRBV29-1 combines with J gene TRBJ1-1, with TRBD1 as a possible D gene (5 bases). V was cut by 7 bases and J by 1 base, with 16 bases left in between. Germline-derived CDR1 and CDR2 are SQVTM and ANQGSEA. The CDR3 runs 14 residues. This CDR3 is CSAFSGRWNTEAFF. DNA of the CDR3: TGCAGCGCTTTCTCAGGGCGGTGGAACACTGAAGCTTTCTTT.

The chain carries TRBV7-2 and TRBJ1-3; no firm D call. V dropped 3 bases and J dropped 4 bases, with 16 bases sitting between them. Germline loops: CDR1 SGHTA, CDR2 FQGNSA. The CDR3 is made up of 16 amino acids. The CDR3 nucleotides read TGTGCCAGCAGCTTTGTGGCCCCCCCCGGCGGAAACACCATATATTTT. The encoded protein is CASSFVAPPGGNTIYF.

This clonotype occurred a few times. The CDR3 nucleotides are TGTGCCAGCAGCTTAAGAATCTGGGTCCAAATGTCCGGGGAGCTGTTTTTT. It is translated as CASSLRIWVQMSGELFF. The chain carries TRBV7-2 and TRBJ2-2; D not certain. The germline CDR1 and CDR2 sequences are SGHTA and FQGNSA. The CDR3 runs 17 residues. Deletions cut 2 bases from V and 6 bases from J, with 19 bases between.

This clonotype was picked up a small number of times. V is TRBV24-1 and J is TRBJ1-5; 9 nucleotides agree with TRBD1. The CDR3 is 17 amino acids. V was clipped by 3 bases and J by 3 bases; unmatched bases: 8. Germline V lookup: CDR1 KGHDR, CDR2 SFDVKD. The CDR3 DNA follows: TGTGCCACCAGTGATCCCGGGACAGGGTCAAACAATCAGCCCCAGCATTTT. As protein: CATSDPGTGSNNQPQHF.

The chain joins TRBV10-2 to TRBJ2-2; D is undetermined. Trimming stripped 6 bases from V and 9 bases from J, with 8 bases between. The germline CDR1 and CDR2 sequences are WSHSY and SAAADI. CDR3 length: 11 residues. Here the CDR3 reads CASSSPRELFF. CDR3 coding DNA: TGCGCCAGCAGCTCCCCTCGGGAGCTGTTTTTT.

This clonotype was found a few times. CDR3 sequence: CASSQGASGELFF. CDR3 nucleotides: TGCGCCAGCTCACAGGGGGCATCGGGGGAGCTGTTTTTT. This rearrangement joins TRBV10-2 to TRBJ2-2; TRBD1 matches 9 bases. Germline trimming cut 8 bases from V and 8 bases from J; bases unmatched to any gene: 6. This CDR3 region has 13 residues. Germline V gene data show CDR1 as WSHSY and CDR2 as SAAADI.

This clonotype was observed a handful of times. J is TRBJ1-2 and V is TRBV24-1, with 7 nucleotides matching TRBD1. With 2 bases clipped from V and 4 bases from J, the junction kept 9 bases outside the gene matches. This CDR3 region has 16 residues. Germline V lookup: CDR1 KGHDR, CDR2 SFDVKD. CDR3 loop: CATSDWDHRGGYGYTF. The CDR3 bases are TGTGCCACCAGTGATTGGGACCACAGGGGAGGCTATGGCTACACCTTC.

The chain couples TRBV3-1 to TRBJ1-5; 7 nucleotides align to TRBD1. Germline V gene sequence: CDR1 LGHDT, CDR2 YNNKEL (reference sequence). There are 15 residues in the CDR3. V gave up 5 bases and J gave up 3 bases; unmatched junction bases: 7. Here the CDR3 DNA reads TGTGCCAGCAGCGCGGGACAGCTCGACAATCAGCCCCAGCATTTT. Protein product: CASSAGQLDNQPQHF.

The rearrangement joins TRBV7-2 to TRBJ2-3; TRBD2 aligns across 8 bases. Germline-derived CDR1 and CDR2 are SGHTA and FQGNSA. The ends lost 3 bases at V and 5 bases at J; junction bases unmatched: 4. CDR3 length: 14 residues. The CDR3 is CASSLPGGGDTQYF. The CDR3 bases are TGTGCCAGCAGCTTGCCCGGGGGGGGAGATACGCAGTATTTT.

This clonotype was seen only a few times. The chain carries TRBV24-1 and TRBJ2-1; 8 bases are shared with TRBD2. The CDR3 is 16 residues long. Per germline, CDR1 KGHDR and CDR2 SFDVKD. The V gene end was trimmed by 5 bases and the J gene end by 9 bases; junction bases not matched to a gene: 14. CDR3 sequence (DNA): TGTGCCACCAGTGCCTTTCGGGCGGGGGGTAACGCTGAGCAGTTCTTC. Its protein product is CATSAFRAGGNAEQFF.

This chain connects TRBV14 to TRBJ2-7; 7 bases line up with TRBD1. From germline, CDR1 is SGHDN and CDR2 FVKESK. The CDR3 is 16 amino acids. Trimming at V came to 1 base and at J to 5 bases, leaving 11 bases not matched to a gene. CDR3 DNA sequence: TGTGCCAGCAGCCAAGCACCGGGACAGCCTTTGAACGAGCAGTACGTC. Protein: CASSQAPGQPLNEQYV.

This clonotype was recorded a few times. J is TRBJ2-1 and V is TRBV12-3 or TRBV12-4; 9 nucleotides match TRBD2. This CDR3 comprises 13 residues. Trimming took 6 bases from V and 7 from J; bases not matched to a gene: 4. The CDR3: CASRGLARNEQFF. The CDR3 DNA reads as TGTGCCAGCAGGGGACTAGCACGGAATGAGCAGTTCTTC.

This clonotype came up a few times. The V gene is TRBV2, the J gene TRBJ2-5; D is possibly TRBD1 (5 bases). Germline V CDR1 and CDR2: SNHLY, FYNNEI. V lost 1 base to trimming and J lost 6 bases, with 15 bases between them. CDR3 length equals 15 residues. The CDR3 loop is CASSEEGLGVQTQYF. CDR3 DNA: TGTGCCAGCAGTGAAGAGGGGTTAGGAGTACAGACCCAGTACTTC.

This clonotype was counted a few times. The chain links TRBV3-1 to TRBJ2-7, with 8 bases fitting TRBD1. With V trimmed by 3 bases and J by 4 bases, 5 bases remained unmatched. Germline loops: CDR1 LGHDT, CDR2 YNNKEL (reference sequence). There are 14 residues in the CDR3. The DNA of the CDR3 is TGTGCCAGCAGCCAGGCAGGGGGCGGTTACGAGCAGTACTTC. This encodes CASSQAGGGYEQYF.

The gene calls are TRBV7-6 and TRBJ2-2; 11 bases are a match to TRBD1. V was pared by 5 bases and J by 0 bases, with 2 bases of the junction left unmatched. CDR1 and CDR2 (germline): SGHVS, FNYEAQ. CDR3 size: 16 residues. CDR3 nucleotides: TGTGCCAGCAGCCCGGGACAGGGGGCGAACACCGGGGAGCTGTTTTTT. This gives the protein CASSPGQGANTGELFF.

In this sample, this clonotype turned up a few times. The gene calls are TRBV6-1 and TRBJ2-4; D may be TRBD2 (5 bases). The CDR3 contains 15 residues. Germline V gene data show CDR1 as MNHNS and CDR2 as SASEGT. Trimming cost V 2 bases and J 2 bases, with 10 bases left between them. The CDR3: CASSEHGDSKNIQYF. The CDR3 coding sequence is TGTGCCAGCAGTGAACACGGGGATTCCAAAAACATTCAGTACTTC.

The V and J genes are TRBV7-3 and TRBJ2-3, with a possible D match to TRBD2 (6 bases). The CDR3 has 15 residues. The germline V gene encodes CDR1 SGHTA and CDR2 FQGTGA. Deletions cut 1 base from V and 4 bases from J, with 12 bases between. The CDR3 protein is CASSLRGLSADTQYF. In nucleotides, the CDR3 is TGTGCCAGCAGCTTAAGGGGACTCAGTGCAGATACGCAGTATTTT.

This clonotype was counted between two and nine times. This chain joins TRBV24-1 and TRBJ2-1, with 8 bases identical to TRBD2. The CDR3 runs 14 residues. After removal of 6 bases from V and 8 bases from J, the junction contained 8 bases not matched to a gene. The germline V gene encodes CDR1 KGHDR and CDR2 SFDVKD. The CDR3 is CATSPGGPMYEQFF. As DNA, the CDR3 is TGTGCCACCAGTCCGGGGGGGCCGATGTATGAGCAGTTCTTC.

Regarding this clonotype: The conserved closing phenylalanine or tryptophan is absent in this CDR3, likely reflecting a read error. The chain is built from TRBV2 and TRBJ2-5; 13 bases match TRBD2. The V gene's germline CDR1 is SNHLY and CDR2 FYNNEI. V gave up 6 bases and J gave up 9 bases; unmatched junction bases: 7. CDR3 size: 14 residues. The CDR3 sequence is CASSGTSGATPQYL. CDR3 nucleotide sequence: TGTGCCAGCAGCGGGACTAGCGGGGCCACCCCCCAGTACTTA.

This chain uses TRBV12-3 or TRBV12-4 with TRBJ1-1, with 8 bases aligning to TRBD1. The CDR3 has 14 amino acids. Losses at the gene ends were 3 bases for V and 5 bases for J; bases not matched to a gene: 5. CDR3 nucleotides: TGTGCCAGCAGTTTTACAGGGGGAGAGACTGAAGCTTTCTTT. Amino acid sequence: CASSFTGGETEAFF.

The rearrangement joins TRBV7-3 to TRBJ2-3; maybe TRBD2 (5 bases). CDR1 is SGHTA, CDR2 FQGTGA, per germline. V lost 3 bases and J lost 4, with 17 bases in between. This CDR3 is 16 amino acids long. In nucleotides, the CDR3 is TGTGCCAGCAGCTTGATGGCGGGCGGGCTACCAGATACGCAGTATTTT. This encodes CASSLMAGGLPDTQYF.

There are a few counts of this clonotype. The rearrangement joins TRBV7-6 to TRBJ2-7; 11 positions match TRBD2. Germline CDR1 is SGHVS and CDR2 is FNYEAQ. The J segment lost 6 bases and the V segment lost 1 base, leaving 5 bases of the junction unmatched. The CDR3 spans 15 residues. The CDR3 nucleotides read TGTGCCAGCAGCTTAGTAGCGGGGGGGCAGAGCGAGCAGTACTTC. It yields the protein CASSLVAGGQSEQYF.

This chain joins TRBV7-2 and TRBJ1-1, with 9 positions matching TRBD1. With V trimmed by 5 bases and J by 0 bases, 7 bases remained unmatched. The CDR3 runs 16 residues. The germline CDR1 and CDR2 sequences are SGHTA and FQGNSA. The CDR3 DNA follows: TGTGCCAGCAGCCCCTACAGGGGGCTGGTGAACACTGAAGCTTTCTTT. Its translation: CASSPYRGLVNTEAFF.

This clonotype was found a few times. This rearrangement joins TRBV19 to TRBJ2-1, with TRBD2 matching over 11 bases. CDR3 length: 15 residues. V was clipped by 5 bases and J by 4 bases; unmatched bases: 4. The germline CDR1 and CDR2 sequences are LNHDA and SQIVND (reference sequence). In DNA form, the CDR3 reads TGTGCCAGTAGTTTTGGACTAGCGGGTTACAATGAGCAGTTCTTC. It is translated as CASSFGLAGYNEQFF.

This clonotype was recorded a few times. V and J are TRBV12-3 or TRBV12-4 and TRBJ1-3; tentatively, D is TRBD1 (6 bases). The CDR3 is 16 residues long. V lost 4 bases to trimming and J lost 0 bases, with 13 bases between them. This CDR3 is CASSSRGGHSGNTIYF. CDR3 in DNA: TGTGCCAGCAGTTCCCGCGGGGGACACTCTGGAAACACCATATATTTT.

This clonotype was counted many times. This chain joins TRBV5-6 and TRBJ1-5; D gene ambiguous. The germline CDR1 and CDR2 sequences are SGHDT and YYEEEE. Deletions cut 3 bases from V and 1 base from J, with 20 bases between. This CDR3 is 18 amino acids long. CDR3 in DNA: TGTGCCAGCAGCTCGACCGGTCGAGGGTTTTGGAGCAATCAGCCCCAGCATTTT. This encodes CASSSTGRGFWSNQPQHF.